Given below is one TCR beta chain in context. As yet, its antigen is unknown. These data come from a study of blood T cells in healthy people across ages. Study-wide points: The donors' CMV status was not determined, possibly confounding changes in expanded clonotypes. Comparison with aged donors showed that long-lived donors had more naive CD4+ cells and higher diversity.

PCR was performed a second time for about 7 to 11 cycles using a sample-barcoded 5' primer and a J-beta primer mix. TCRdb re-called the 5' RACE reads through MiXCR, storing one row per CDR3 protein. The sample records 650,000 to 900,000 distinct CDR3 sequences, 62% being singletons. For every donor, a draw yielded around 10 milliliters of peripheral blood. This CDR3 region has 12 residues. V was clipped by 8 bases and J by 8 bases, with 13 bases between them. The sequenced material came from blood. The chain combines TRBV12-3 or TRBV12-4 with TRBJ2-1; no reliable D call. The clonotype was recovered from a young man in good health. The CDR3 loop reads CASVFNGDEQFF. CDR3 nucleotides: TGTGCCAGCGTCTTCAATGGGGATGAGCAGTTCTTC.